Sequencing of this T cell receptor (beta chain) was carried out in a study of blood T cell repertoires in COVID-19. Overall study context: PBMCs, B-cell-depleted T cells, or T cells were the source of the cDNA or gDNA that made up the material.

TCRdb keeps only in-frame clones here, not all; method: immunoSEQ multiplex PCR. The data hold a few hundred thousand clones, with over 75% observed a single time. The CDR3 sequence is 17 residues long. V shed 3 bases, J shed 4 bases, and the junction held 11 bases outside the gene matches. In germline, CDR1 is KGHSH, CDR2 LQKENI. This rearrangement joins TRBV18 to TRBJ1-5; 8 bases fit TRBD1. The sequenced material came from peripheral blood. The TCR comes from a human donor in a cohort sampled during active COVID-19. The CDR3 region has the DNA TGTGCCAGCTCACCTCTCCCCGGACAGGGTGGGAATCAGCCCCAGCATTTT. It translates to CASSPLPGQGGNQPQHF.